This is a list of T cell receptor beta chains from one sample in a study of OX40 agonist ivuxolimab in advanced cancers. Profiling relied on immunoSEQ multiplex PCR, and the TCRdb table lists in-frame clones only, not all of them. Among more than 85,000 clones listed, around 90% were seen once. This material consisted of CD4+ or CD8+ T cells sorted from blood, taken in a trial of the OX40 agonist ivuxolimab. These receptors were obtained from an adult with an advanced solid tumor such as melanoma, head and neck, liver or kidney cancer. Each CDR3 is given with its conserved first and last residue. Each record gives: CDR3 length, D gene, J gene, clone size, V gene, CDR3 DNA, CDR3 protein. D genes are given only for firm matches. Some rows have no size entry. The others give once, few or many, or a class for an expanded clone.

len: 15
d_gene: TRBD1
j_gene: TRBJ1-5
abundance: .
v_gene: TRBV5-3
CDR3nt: TGTGCCAGAAGCTTGCGAGGGGGCGACAATCAGCCCCAGCATTTT
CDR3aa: CARSLRGGDNQPQHF

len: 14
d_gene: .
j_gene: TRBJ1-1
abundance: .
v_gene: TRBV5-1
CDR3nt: TGCGCCAGCAGCTCAGGTTTGGGGAACACTGAAGCTTTCTTT
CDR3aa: CASSSGLGNTEAFF

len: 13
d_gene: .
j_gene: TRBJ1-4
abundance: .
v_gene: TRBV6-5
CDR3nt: TGTGCCAGCAGGACAGCCTTCAGTGAAAAACTGTTTTTT
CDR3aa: CASRTAFSEKLFF

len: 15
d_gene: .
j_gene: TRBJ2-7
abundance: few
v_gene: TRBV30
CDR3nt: TGTGCCTGGAGTGTACTTGGCCCGTCTATCCACGAGCAGTACTTC
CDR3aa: CAWSVLGPSIHEQYF

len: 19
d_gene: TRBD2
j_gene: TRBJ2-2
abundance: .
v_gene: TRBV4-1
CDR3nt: TGCGCCAGCAGCCCGGACTTCGCTAGCGGGGGATCGAACACCGGGGAGCTGTTTTTT
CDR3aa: CASSPDFASGGSNTGELFF

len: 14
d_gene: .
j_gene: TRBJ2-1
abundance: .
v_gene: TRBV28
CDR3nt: TGTGCCAGCAGTTTAGGTAAGGATAGTGATGAGCAGTTCTTC
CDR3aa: CASSLGKDSDEQFF

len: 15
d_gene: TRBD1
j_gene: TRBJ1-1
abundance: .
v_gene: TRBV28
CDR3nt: TGTGCCAGCAGAGAGACAGGGGGCAAGGACACTGAAGCTTTCTTT
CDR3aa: CASRETGGKDTEAFF

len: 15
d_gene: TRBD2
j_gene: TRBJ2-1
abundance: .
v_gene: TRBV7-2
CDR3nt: TGTGCCAGCAGCTTAGCGCGCGGGAGTTACAATGAGCAGTTCTTC
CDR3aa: CASSLARGSYNEQFF

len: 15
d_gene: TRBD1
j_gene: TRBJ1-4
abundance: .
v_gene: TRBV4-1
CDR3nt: TGCGCCAGCAGCCAACACGGGACAGCTAATGAAAAACTGTTTTTT
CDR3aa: CASSQHGTANEKLFF

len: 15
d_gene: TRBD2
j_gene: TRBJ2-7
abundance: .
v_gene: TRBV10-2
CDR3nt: TGCGCCAGCAGTCAAGGGACTAGCGGGTCCTACGAGCAGTACTTC
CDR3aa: CASSQGTSGSYEQYF

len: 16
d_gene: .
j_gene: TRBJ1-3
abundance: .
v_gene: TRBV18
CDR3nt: TGTGCCAGCTCACCACGGGAGCTGCACTCTGGAAACACCATATATTTT
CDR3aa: CASSPRELHSGNTIYF

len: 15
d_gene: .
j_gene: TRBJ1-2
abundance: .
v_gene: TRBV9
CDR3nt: TGTGCCAGCAGCGGGCGTGAGTGGTCTAACTATGGCTACACCTTC
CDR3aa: CASSGREWSNYGYTF

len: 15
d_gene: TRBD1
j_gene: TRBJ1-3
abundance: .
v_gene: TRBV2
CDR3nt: TGTGCCAGCAGTGCCCCAGGGGGCCCTGGAAACACCATATATTTT
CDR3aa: CASSAPGGPGNTIYF

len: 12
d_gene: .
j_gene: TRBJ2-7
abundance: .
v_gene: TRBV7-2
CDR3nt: TGTGCCAGCAGCTTAGCCACCTACGAGCAGTACTTC
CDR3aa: CASSLATYEQYF

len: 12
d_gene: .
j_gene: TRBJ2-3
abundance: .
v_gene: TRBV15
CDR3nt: TGTGCCACCAGCAGAGATGCAGGTACGCAGTATTTT
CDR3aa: CATSRDAGTQYF

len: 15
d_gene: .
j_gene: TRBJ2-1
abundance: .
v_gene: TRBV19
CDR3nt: TGTGCCAGTAGTGCCCCCAGGGTCTTCGGCAATGAGCAGTTCTTC
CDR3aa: CASSAPRVFGNEQFF

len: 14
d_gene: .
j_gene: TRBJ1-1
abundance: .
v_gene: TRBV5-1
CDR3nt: TGCGCCAGCAGCTTGGGGCAGCCGAACACTGAAGCTTTCTTT
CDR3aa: CASSLGQPNTEAFF

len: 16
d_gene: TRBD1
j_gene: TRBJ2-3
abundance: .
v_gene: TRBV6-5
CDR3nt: TGTGCCAGCAGTTACTCGGAGACAGGGGTCACAGATACGCAGTATTTT
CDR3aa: CASSYSETGVTDTQYF

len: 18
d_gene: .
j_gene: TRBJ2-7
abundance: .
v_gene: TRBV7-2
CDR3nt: TGTGCCAGCAGCCAAGGGAGCAGGTCGTTAGGGGCCTCCTACGAGCAGTACTTC
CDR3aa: CASSQGSRSLGASYEQYF

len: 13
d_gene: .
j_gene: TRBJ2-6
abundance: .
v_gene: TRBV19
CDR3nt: TGTGCCAGTTTAACCTCTGGGGCCAACGTCCTGACTTTC
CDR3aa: CASLTSGANVLTF

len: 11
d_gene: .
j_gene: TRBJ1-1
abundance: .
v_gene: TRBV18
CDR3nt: TGTGCCAGCTCACCGAACACTGAAGCTTTCTTT
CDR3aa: CASSPNTEAFF

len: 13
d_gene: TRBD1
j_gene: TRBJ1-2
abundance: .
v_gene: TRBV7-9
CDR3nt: TGTGCCAGCAGCCTCGACAGGGCGGATGGCTACACCTTC
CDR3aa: CASSLDRADGYTF

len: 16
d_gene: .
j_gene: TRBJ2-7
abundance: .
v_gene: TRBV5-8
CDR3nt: TGTGCCAGCAGCTTGGGATCAGGGTCCGGTCCCTACGAGCAGTACTTC
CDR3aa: CASSLGSGSGPYEQYF

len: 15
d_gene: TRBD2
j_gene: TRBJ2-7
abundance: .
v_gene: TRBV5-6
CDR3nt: TGTGCCAGCAGCCCGACTAGCGGGAGTGTCTACGAGCAGTACTTC
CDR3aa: CASSPTSGSVYEQYF

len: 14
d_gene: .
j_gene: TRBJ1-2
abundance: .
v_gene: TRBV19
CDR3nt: TGTGCCAGTAGAACGGGACACCGGCCCTATGGCTACACCTTC
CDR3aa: CASRTGHRPYGYTF

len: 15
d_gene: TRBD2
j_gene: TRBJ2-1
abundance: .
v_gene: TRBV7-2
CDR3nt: TGTGCCAGCAGCTACCGGACTAGCGGGTACAATGAGCAGTTCTTC
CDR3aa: CASSYRTSGYNEQFF

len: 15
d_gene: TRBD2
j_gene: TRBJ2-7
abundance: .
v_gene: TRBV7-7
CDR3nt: TGCGCCAGCAGCTTGACTAGCGGGAGTGCCTACGAGCAGTACTTC
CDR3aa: CASSLTSGSAYEQYF

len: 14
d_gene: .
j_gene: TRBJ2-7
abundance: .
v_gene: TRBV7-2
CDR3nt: TGTGCCAGCAGCTTAGGACCCAGCTTCTACGAGCAGTACTTC
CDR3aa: CASSLGPSFYEQYF

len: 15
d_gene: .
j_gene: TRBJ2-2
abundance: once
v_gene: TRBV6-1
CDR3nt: TGTGCCAGCACCTCCGGGACCGCGAACACCGGGGAGCTGTTTTTT
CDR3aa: CASTSGTANTGELFF

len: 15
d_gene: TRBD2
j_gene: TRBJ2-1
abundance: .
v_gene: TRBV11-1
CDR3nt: TGTGCCAGCAGCCCACCGCCGGCGGGAGTGGCTGAGCAGTTCTTC
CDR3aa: CASSPPPAGVAEQFF

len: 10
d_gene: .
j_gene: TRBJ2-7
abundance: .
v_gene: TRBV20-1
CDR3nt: TGCAGTGCTGGACAGAGCGAGCAGTACTTC
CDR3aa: CSAGQSEQYF

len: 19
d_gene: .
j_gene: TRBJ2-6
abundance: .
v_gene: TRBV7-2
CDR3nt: TGTGCCAGCAGCTCGAATCAGGCTTCCGGGACCTCTGGGGCCAACGTCCTGACTTTC
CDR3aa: CASSSNQASGTSGANVLTF

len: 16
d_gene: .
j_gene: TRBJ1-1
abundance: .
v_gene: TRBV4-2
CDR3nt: TGTGCCAGCAGCCAAGATAGAGGTTACAAGAACACTGAAGCTTTCTTT
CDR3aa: CASSQDRGYKNTEAFF

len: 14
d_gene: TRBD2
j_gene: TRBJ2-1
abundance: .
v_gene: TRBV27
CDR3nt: TGTGCCAGCAGTTGGACTAGCGGGAGGTATGAGCAGTTCTTC
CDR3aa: CASSWTSGRYEQFF

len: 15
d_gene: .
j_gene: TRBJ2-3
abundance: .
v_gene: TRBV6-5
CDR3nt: TGTGCCAGCAGTTACTCCTTAGTCGGCCCAGATACGCAGTATTTT
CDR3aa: CASSYSLVGPDTQYF

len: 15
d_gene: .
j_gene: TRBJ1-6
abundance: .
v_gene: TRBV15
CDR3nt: TGTGCCACCAGCAGAGATTCAGACAGGACCTCACCCCTCCACTTT
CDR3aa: CATSRDSDRTSPLHF